The rows below give T cell receptor beta chains drawn from one sample of a study of shared clonotypes between healthy human individuals. Some clones are missing from TCRdb's copy, which holds only in-frame ones; the method was immunoSEQ multiplex PCR. The sample holds under 600,000 clones, approximately 94% seen once. Input material: naive CD4+ T cells sorted from blood. Receptors were obtained from a woman between 25 and 40 years old in good health. Each CDR3 is given with its conserved first and last residue. Fields, in order: V gene, clone size, D gene, J gene, CDR3 protein, CDR3 DNA. A D gene is named only where the DNA matches it firmly. Some rows mark clone size as missing; the rest say once, few, many or name a class of expanded clone.

TRBV5-1	once	.	TRBJ1-5	CASSFGDNQPQHF	TGCGCCAGCAGCTTCGGGGACAATCAGCCCCAGCATTTT
TRBV18	once	TRBD1	TRBJ2-5	CASSPPIQGETQYF	TGTGCCAGCTCACCACCAATACAGGGGGAGACCCAGTACTTC
TRBV11-1	.	.	TRBJ2-7	CASSAYSGPGYEQYF	TGTGCCAGCAGCGCCTATAGCGGACCTGGCTACGAGCAGTACTTC
TRBV5-1	once	TRBD1	TRBJ2-5	CASSSGTGGQETQYF	TGCGCCAGCAGCTCTGGGACAGGCGGACAAGAGACCCAGTACTTC
TRBV5-4	.	TRBD1	TRBJ1-4	CASSGSTGPSEKLFF	TGTGCCAGCAGCGGCTCGACAGGGCCAAGTGAAAAACTGTTTTTT
TRBV10-3	.	TRBD1	TRBJ2-5	CAISTGTEETQYF	TGTGCCATCAGTACCGGGACAGAAGAGACCCAGTACTTC
TRBV7-7	.	.	TRBJ2-5	CASSLGGSQETQYF	TGTGCCAGCAGCTTAGGTGGCAGCCAAGAGACCCAGTACTTC
TRBV6-1	.	.	TRBJ2-7	CASRDTLHEQYF	TGTGCCAGCAGAGACACACTCCACGAGCAGTACTTC
TRBV6-1	.	.	TRBJ2-7	CASSELDSSSSEQYF	TGTGCCAGCAGTGAATTGGACAGTTCCTCCTCCGAGCAGTACTTC
TRBV7-3	once	TRBD1	TRBJ2-2	CASSLTSQGVDTGELFF	TGTGCCAGCAGCTTAACGTCGCAGGGGGTGGACACCGGGGAGCTGTTTTTT
TRBV6-1	.	TRBD2	TRBJ2-7	CASTLLAGAYEQYF	TGTGCCAGCACCCTCCTAGCGGGAGCCTACGAGCAGTACTTC
TRBV28	.	.	TRBJ1-5	CASRFSLFNSNQPQHF	TGTGCCAGCAGGTTTTCTTTATTCAATAGCAATCAGCCCCAGCATTTT
TRBV2	.	TRBD1	TRBJ1-1	CASSGQGYLNTEAFF	TGTGCCAGCAGTGGACAGGGCTACCTGAACACTGAAGCTTTCTTT
TRBV29-1	.	.	TRBJ1-1	CSVDGGPFHEAFF	TGCAGCGTTGACGGGGGGCCCTTCCATGAAGCTTTCTTT
TRBV29-1	.	.	TRBJ1-3	CSVRQGSSGNTIYF	TGCAGCGTCCGCCAGGGAAGCTCTGGAAACACCATATATTTT